This paragraph covers one T cell receptor (beta chain) sequence. This record belongs to a study of cytomegalovirus exposure and HLA in healthy donors. The CDR3 contains 12 residues. Germline V CDR1 and CDR2: SNHLY, FYNNEI. V gave up 6 bases and J gave up 9 bases, with 15 bases separating them. PCR primers comprised 60 Vbeta and 13 Jbeta primers. Assay used: immunoSEQ multiplex PCR; TCRdb lists only in-frame clones, some missing. In the table there are about 150,000 clones, more than 75% of which are singletons. This rearrangement joins TRBV2 to TRBJ2-7; tentative D call: TRBD1 (6 bases). This TCR was recovered from a woman between 40 and 55 years old in good health and CMV-seropositive. Sequences were obtained from PBMCs. The chain's CDR3 is CASSPEGVGQYF. The CDR3 DNA reads TGTGCCAGCAGCCCAGAGGGGGTAGGGCAGTACTTC.